This passage covers 22 T cell receptor beta chains from one sample sequenced in a study of blood T cell repertoires in COVID-19. Assay used: immunoSEQ multiplex PCR; TCRdb lists only in-frame clones, some missing. The top ten clones hold under 6.5% of a sample with some 200,000 clones, roughly 82% of them seen once. The sequenced material came from PBMCs or T cells enriched from blood (not recorded which). Receptor source: a woman aged 55-69 years with acute COVID-19.

This clone was seen more than once but under ten times. This sequence joins TRBV28 and TRBJ1-2; 7 positions agree with TRBD1. Germline V gene data show CDR1 as MDHEN and CDR2 as SYDVKM. Unmatched junction bases numbered 14, after V lost 5 bases and J lost 5 bases. The CDR3 is made up of 16 amino acids. The chain's CDR3 is CASSPGTAAERYGYTF. In nucleotides, the CDR3 is TGTGCCAGCAGTCCAGGGACAGCAGCCGAAAGGTATGGCTACACCTTC.

The chain carries TRBV7-2 and TRBJ2-1, with TRBD2 as a possible D gene (6 bases). CDR3 length: 16 amino acids. Germline V lookup: CDR1 SGHTA, CDR2 FQGNSA. V was trimmed by 1 base and J by 3 bases, leaving 13 bases between them. In nucleotides, the CDR3 is TGTGCCAGCAGCTTAGGAGGTGGGGGGAACTACAATGAGCAGTTCTTC. It encodes CASSLGGGGNYNEQFF.

This chain links TRBV28 with TRBJ2-2; tentatively, D is TRBD2 (5 bases). The germline V gene has CDR1 MDHEN and CDR2 SYDVKM. The CDR3 length is 12 residues. The V and J ends lost 9 bases and 0 bases respectively, with 5 bases between them. CDR3 nucleotides: TGTGCCAGAGCGGCGAACACCGGGGAGCTGTTTTTT. Protein sequence: CARAANTGELFF.

This rearrangement joins TRBV5-1 to TRBJ1-6; D not certain. Germline V gives CDR1 SGHRS, CDR2 YFSETQ. V shed 0 bases and J shed 0 bases, with 7 bases lying between them. The CDR3 extends over 16 amino acids. CDR3 sequence: CASSLDGSSYNSPLHF. The CDR3 DNA reads as TGCGCCAGCAGCTTGGACGGGAGCTCCTATAATTCACCCCTCCACTTT.

The gene calls are TRBV24-1 and TRBJ2-7; 7 nucleotides match TRBD1. Germline CDR1 KGHDR, CDR2 SFDVKD. Trimming removed 7 bases from V and 3 bases from J; junction bases left unmatched: 8. The CDR3 covers 14 residues. CDR3 DNA sequence: TGTGCCACCAGCGGAAACCGGGACAGCTACGAGCAGTACTTC. Translated: CATSGNRDSYEQYF.

V and J are TRBV4-1 and TRBJ2-6; a possible D gene is TRBD1 (5 bases). The V end lost 0 bases, the J end lost 2 bases, and 14 bases lay between the germline ends. CDR1 and CDR2 from the germline V gene are MGHRA and YSYEKL. CDR3 length: 18 amino acids. CDR3 bases: TGCGCCAGCAGCCAAGATACGGCAGGGCGAACTGGGGCCAACGTCCTGACTTTC. Its translation: CASSQDTAGRTGANVLTF.

The chain links TRBV5-4 to TRBJ1-6, with D uncertain. V was shortened by 1 base and J by 6 bases, with 17 bases between the two germline ends. CDR1 SGHNT and CDR2 YYREEE come from the germline V gene (reference sequence). The CDR3 runs 17 residues. In DNA form, the CDR3 reads TGTGCCAGCAGCTTGAGGGCCGGAATCGGGATTAATTCACCCCTCCACTTT. Amino acids: CASSLRAGIGINSPLHF.

The chain uses TRBV4-3 and TRBJ1-2; no clear D. V was trimmed by 3 bases and J by 1 base, leaving 12 bases between them. CDR1 is LGHNA and CDR2 is YSLEER in the germline V gene. The CDR3 totals 15 residues. The CDR3: CASSHGTGSNYGYTF. The CDR3 DNA reads TGCGCCAGCAGCCACGGTACCGGGAGTAACTATGGCTACACCTTC.

This clone was seen only once. The rearrangement uses TRBV7-2 and TRBJ2-5; 8 nucleotides align to TRBD2. Germline V gene lookup returns CDR1 SGHTA and CDR2 FQGNSA. This CDR3 comprises 16 residues. The V gene end was trimmed by 4 bases and the J gene end by 2 bases; junction bases not matched to a gene: 9. The CDR3 reads CASSSRTSPLQETQYF. DNA for the CDR3: TGTGCCAGCAGCTCCAGGACTAGCCCGTTACAAGAGACCCAGTACTTC.

This clone was counted ten times or more. This chain links TRBV7-9 with TRBJ1-1; 12 bases are shared with TRBD1. V trimming: 5 bases; J trimming: 0 bases; junction bases outside the gene matches: 4. CDR3 length: 16 residues. The V gene's germline CDR1 is SEHNR and CDR2 FQNEAQ (reference sequence). The CDR3 DNA reads TGTGCCAGCAGCCGGGACAGGGGGCCCCTGAACACTGAAGCTTTCTTT. It translates to CASSRDRGPLNTEAFF.

This clone was seen ten or more times. The chain uses TRBV4-1 and TRBJ2-6; D gene ambiguous. The length of the CDR3 is 15 residues. CDR1 is MGHRA, CDR2 YSYEKL, per germline. The V and J ends lost 1 base and 2 bases respectively, with 6 bases between them. The CDR3 reads CASSQVETGANVLTF. CDR3 coding DNA: TGCGCCAGCAGCCAAGTTGAGACTGGGGCCAACGTCCTGACTTTC.

The V gene is TRBV7-2, the J gene TRBJ1-3; TRBD1 aligns across 7 bases. From germline, CDR1 is SGHTA and CDR2 FQGNSA. CDR3 length: 15 amino acids. The ends lost 6 bases at V and 3 bases at J; junction bases unmatched: 8. CDR3 coding DNA: TGTGCCAGCAGACCTACGACAGGGAATGGAAACACCATATATTTT. This sequence encodes CASRPTTGNGNTIYF.

This chain links TRBV11-2 with TRBJ1-3, with unresolved D. The CDR3 length is 11 residues. V was pared by 10 bases and J by 5 bases, with 9 bases between. Germline V CDR1 and CDR2: SGHAT, FQNNGV. For the CDR3, the DNA is TGTGCCATCCTTGAGAGAAACACCATATATTTT. Encoded protein: CAILERNTIYF.

The rearrangement joins TRBV7-2 to TRBJ2-2; maybe TRBD1 (5 bases). The CDR3 covers 15 residues. Per the germline V gene, CDR1 is SGHTA and CDR2 is FQGNSA. The V gene lost 2 bases and the J gene lost 0 bases, with 7 bases spanning the gap. CDR3 region: CASSLKQANTGELFF. The CDR3, as DNA: TGTGCCAGCAGCTTAAAACAGGCGAACACCGGGGAGCTGTTTTTT. Supplemented by reference TRBV7-2 and TRBJ2-2, the full variable domain reads GAGVSQSPSNKVTEKGKDVELRCDPISGHTALYWYRQSLGQGLEFLIYFQGNSAPDKSGLPSDRFSAERTGGSVSTLTIQRTQQEDSAVYLCASSLKQANTGELFFGEGSRLTVL.

This clone was counted once. CDR3 in amino acids: CASSGTGGYGYTF. The CDR3, as DNA: TGTGCCAGCAGTGGGACAGGAGGCTATGGCTACACCTTC. The V call is TRBV6-2 or TRBV6-3, the J call TRBJ1-2; TRBD1 agrees at 8 bases. Germline V gene sequence: CDR1 MNHEY, CDR2 SVGEGT. Losses at the gene ends were 5 bases for V and 4 bases for J; bases not matched to a gene: 3. The CDR3 contains 13 residues.

The chain is built from TRBV10-1 and TRBJ2-2; 7 bases align to TRBD1. Germline V gene sequence: CDR1 WNHNN, CDR2 SYGVQD (reference sequence). Trimming at V came to 1 base and at J to 2 bases, leaving 4 bases not matched to a gene. This CDR3 region has 16 residues. In nucleotides, the CDR3 is TGCGCCAGCAGTGAGTGGGGACAGCGTAACACCGGGGAGCTGTTTTTT. Translation gives CASSEWGQRNTGELFF.

The CDR3 region has the DNA TGCGCCAGCAGCCCACAGGGCGGGACTGAAGCTTTCTTT. Amino acid sequence: CASSPQGGTEAFF. The gene calls are TRBV4-1 and TRBJ1-1; D is perhaps TRBD1 (6 bases). V was pared by 4 bases and J by 5 bases, with 11 bases between. Germline CDR1 and CDR2: MGHRA and YSYEKL. This CDR3 comprises 13 residues.

CDR3 nucleotides: TGTGCCAGTAAGATGGGAGGTTCCTCCTACAATGAGCAGTTCTTC. Protein: CASKMGGSSYNEQFF. The genes are TRBV19 and TRBJ2-1, with D tentatively TRBD2 (6 bases). The V end lost 7 bases, the J end lost 0 bases, and 13 bases lay between the germline ends. This CDR3 comprises 15 residues. Germline CDR1 reads LNHDA; CDR2 reads SQIVND (reference sequence).

This chain joins TRBV5-1 and TRBJ1-1; D may be TRBD1 (5 bases). With 4 bases removed from V and 3 bases from J, the gap between germline ends came to 13 bases. The CDR3 totals 14 residues. The germline CDR1 and CDR2 sequences are SGHRS and YFSETQ. CDR3 nucleotide sequence: TGCGCCAGCAGCGTCCAGGGTTTGGACACTGAAGCTTTCTTT. Protein sequence: CASSVQGLDTEAFF.

The rearrangement uses TRBV7-9 and TRBJ1-1; the D is unclear. CDR1 is SEHNR, CDR2 FQNEAQ, per germline (reference sequence). Trimming shortened V by 7 bases and J by 0 bases, and 12 bases separated the two germline ends. The CDR3 totals 14 residues. The DNA for the CDR3 is TGTGCCAGCAAAGAACCCTCGGTGAACACTGAAGCTTTCTTT. Translated, it gives CASKEPSVNTEAFF. The variable domain in full, completed from reference TRBV7-9 and TRBJ1-1, reads DTGVSQNPRHKITKRGQNVTFRCDPISEHNRLYWYRQTLGQGPEFLTYFQNEAQLEKSRLLSDRFSAERPKGSFSTLEIQRTEQGDSAMYLCASKEPSVNTEAFFGQGTRLTVV.

This clone has just one count. This sequence joins TRBV6-5 and TRBJ1-6; 8 nucleotides line up with TRBD1. The J segment lost 8 bases and the V segment lost 6 bases, leaving 0 bases of the junction unmatched. From germline, CDR1 is MNHEY and CDR2 SVGAGI. The CDR3 length is 12 residues. This chain's CDR3 is CASRTGDSPLHF. CDR3 DNA: TGTGCCAGCAGGACAGGGGATTCACCCCTCCACTTT.

The chain links TRBV24-1 to TRBJ2-1; perhaps TRBD1 as D (6 bases). CDR3 length: 21 residues. The germline V and J ends were trimmed by 4 bases and 0 bases, with 27 bases remaining between them. CDR1 is KGHDR and CDR2 is SFDVKD in the germline V gene. The CDR3 DNA is TGTGCCACCAGTGAACCACCGGGACAAAAGGAAAAGAGAAGCTCCTACAATGAGCAGTTCTTC. Protein sequence: CATSEPPGQKEKRSSYNEQFF.